This paragraph reports one T cell receptor beta chain. Produced via immunoSEQ multiplex PCR; TCRdb's table is partial and in-frame only. Among some 340,000 clones listed, about 85% were seen once. Germline CDR1 and CDR2: SGHAT and FQNNGV. V lost 4 bases to trimming and J lost 2 bases, with 18 bases between them. The length of the CDR3 is 16 residues. This sample was taken from a study of blood T cell repertoires in COVID-19. Material for sequencing was peripheral blood. The origin of this receptor is a woman in her late teens or twenties with acute or convalescent COVID-19. The chain combines TRBV11-2 with TRBJ2-7, with D possibly matching TRBD2 (6 bases). The CDR3 protein is CASSYTPGLHTYEQYF. In DNA form, the CDR3 reads TGTGCCAGCAGCTACACTCCGGGACTCCACACCTACGAGCAGTACTTC. The variable domain in full, with the rest retrieved from reference TRBV11-2 and TRBJ2-7, is EAGVAQSPRYKIIEKRQSVAFWCNPISGHATLYWYQQILGQGPKLLIQFQNNGVVDDSQLPKDRFSAERLKGVDSTLKIQPAKLEDSAVYLCASSYTPGLHTYEQYFGPGTRLTVT.